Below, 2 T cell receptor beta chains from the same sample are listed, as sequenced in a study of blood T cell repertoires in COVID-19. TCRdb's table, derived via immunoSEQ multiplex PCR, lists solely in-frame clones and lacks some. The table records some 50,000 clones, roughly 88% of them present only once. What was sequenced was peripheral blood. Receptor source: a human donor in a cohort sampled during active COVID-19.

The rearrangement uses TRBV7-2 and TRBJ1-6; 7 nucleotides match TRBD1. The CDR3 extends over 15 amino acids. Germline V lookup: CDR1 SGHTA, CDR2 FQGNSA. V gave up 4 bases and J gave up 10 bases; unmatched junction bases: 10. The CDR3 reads CASSSTAQGGSPLHF. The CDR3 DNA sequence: TGTGCCAGCAGCTCCACGGCCCAGGGGGGATCACCCCTCCACTTT. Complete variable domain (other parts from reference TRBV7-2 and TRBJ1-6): GAGVSQSPSNKVTEKGKDVELRCDPISGHTALYWYRQSLGQGLEFLIYFQGNSAPDKSGLPSDRFSAERTGGSVSTLTIQRTQQEDSAVYLCASSSTAQGGSPLHFGNGTRLTVT.

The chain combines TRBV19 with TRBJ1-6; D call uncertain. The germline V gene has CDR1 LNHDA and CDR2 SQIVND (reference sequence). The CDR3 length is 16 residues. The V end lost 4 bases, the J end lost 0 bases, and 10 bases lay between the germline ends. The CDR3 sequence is CASSNRESSYNSPLHF. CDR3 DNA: TGTGCCAGTAGTAACCGGGAGAGCTCCTATAATTCACCCCTCCACTTT.